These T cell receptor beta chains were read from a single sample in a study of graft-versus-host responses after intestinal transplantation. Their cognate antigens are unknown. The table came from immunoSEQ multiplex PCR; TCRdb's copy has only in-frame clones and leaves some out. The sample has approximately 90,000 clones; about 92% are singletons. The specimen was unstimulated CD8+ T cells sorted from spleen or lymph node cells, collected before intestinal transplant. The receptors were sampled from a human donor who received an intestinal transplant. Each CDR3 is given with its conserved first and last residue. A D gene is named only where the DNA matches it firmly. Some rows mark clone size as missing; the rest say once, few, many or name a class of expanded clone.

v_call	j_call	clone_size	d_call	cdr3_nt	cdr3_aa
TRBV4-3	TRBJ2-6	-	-	TGCGCCAGCAGCGAACAGGACTCTGGGGCCAACGTCCTGACTTTC	CASSEQDSGANVLTF
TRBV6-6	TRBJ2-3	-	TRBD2	TGTGCCAGCAGTTACTCGGTAGCGGGGGAAACAGATACGCAGTATTTT	CASSYSVAGETDTQYF
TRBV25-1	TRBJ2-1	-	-	TGTGCCAGCAGTGATCTCCTAGCGAGGGAGCCCAATGAGCAGTTCTTC	CASSDLLAREPNEQFF
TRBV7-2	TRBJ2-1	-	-	TGTGCCAGCAGCCCGACAGCTTACAATGAGCAGTTCTTC	CASSPTAYNEQFF
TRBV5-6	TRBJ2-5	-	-	TGTGCCAGCAGCTTGGCCCAGGCTCAAGAGACCCAGTACTTC	CASSLAQAQETQYF
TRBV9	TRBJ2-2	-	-	TGTGCCAGCAGCGTAGGTAGTACCGGGGAGCTGTTTTTT	CASSVGSTGELFF
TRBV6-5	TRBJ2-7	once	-	TGTGCCAGCAGTTACTCGGGCAGCCCCTACGAGCAGTACTTC	CASSYSGSPYEQYF
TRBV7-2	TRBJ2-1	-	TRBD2	TGTGCCAGCAGCCCCGGGACTAGCGGGGATATAGGAAATGAGCAGTTCTTC	CASSPGTSGDIGNEQFF
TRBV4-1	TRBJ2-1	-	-	TGCGCCAGCAGCTTACGCGCTAGCCTAAGCTACAATGAGCAGTTCTTC	CASSLRASLSYNEQFF
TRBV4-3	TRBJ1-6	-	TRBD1	TGCGCCAGCAGCTTGGACAGGGCGAATAATTCACCCCTCCACTTT	CASSLDRANNSPLHF
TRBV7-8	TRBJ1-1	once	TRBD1	TGTGCCAGCAGCCGAGGACAGGAAACTGAAGCTTTCTTT	CASSRGQETEAFF
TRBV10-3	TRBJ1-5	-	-	TGTGCCATCAGTGAGTCGCAGGGAACTCAGCCCCAGCATTTT	CAISESQGTQPQHF
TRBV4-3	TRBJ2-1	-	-	TGCGCCAGCAGCCAAGGTTATGCGGCATCTGAGCAGTTCTTC	CASSQGYAASEQFF
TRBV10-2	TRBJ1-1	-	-	TGCGCCACCTCGACTTTTGCCCCTATTGAAGCTTTCTTT	CATSTFAPIEAFF
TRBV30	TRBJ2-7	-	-	TGTGCCTGGAGTGTGGCTCAGTCCCACGAGCAGTACTTC	CAWSVAQSHEQYF
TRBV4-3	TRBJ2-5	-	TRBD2	TGCGCCAGCAGCCAAGATTTAGCGGGGGACGAGACCCAGTACTTC	CASSQDLAGDETQYF